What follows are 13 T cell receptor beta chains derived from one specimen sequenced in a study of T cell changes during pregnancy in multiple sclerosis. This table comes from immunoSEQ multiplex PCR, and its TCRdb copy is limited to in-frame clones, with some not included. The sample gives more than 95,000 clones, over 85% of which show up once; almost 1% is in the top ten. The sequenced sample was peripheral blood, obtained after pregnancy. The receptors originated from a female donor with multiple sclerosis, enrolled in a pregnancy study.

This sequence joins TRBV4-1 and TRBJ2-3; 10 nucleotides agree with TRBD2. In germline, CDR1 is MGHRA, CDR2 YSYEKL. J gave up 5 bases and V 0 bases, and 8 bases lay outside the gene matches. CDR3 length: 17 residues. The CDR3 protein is CASSQDWPSGSGDTQYF. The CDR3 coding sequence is TGCGCCAGCAGCCAAGATTGGCCTAGCGGGAGCGGAGATACGCAGTATTTT.

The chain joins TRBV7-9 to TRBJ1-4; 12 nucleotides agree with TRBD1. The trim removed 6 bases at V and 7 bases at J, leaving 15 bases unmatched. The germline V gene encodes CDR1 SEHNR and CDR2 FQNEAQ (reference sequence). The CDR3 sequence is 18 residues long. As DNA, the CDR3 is TGTGCCAGCAGTTTTCCGGGACAGGGGGCAAAATGGACTGAAAAACTGTTTTTT. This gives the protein CASSFPGQGAKWTEKLFF.

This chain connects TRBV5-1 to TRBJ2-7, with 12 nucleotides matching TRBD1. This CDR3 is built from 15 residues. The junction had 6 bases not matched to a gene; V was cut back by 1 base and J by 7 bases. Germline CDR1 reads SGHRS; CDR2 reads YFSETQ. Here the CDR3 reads CASSLTGTGGEEQYF. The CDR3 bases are TGCGCCAGCAGCTTGACCGGGACAGGGGGCGAAGAGCAGTACTTC.

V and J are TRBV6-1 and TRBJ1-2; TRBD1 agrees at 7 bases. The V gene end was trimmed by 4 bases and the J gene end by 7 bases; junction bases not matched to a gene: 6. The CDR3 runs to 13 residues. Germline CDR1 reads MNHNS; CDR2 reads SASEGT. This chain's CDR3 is CASSVQGKGGYTF. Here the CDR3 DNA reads TGTGCCAGCAGTGTACAGGGGAAGGGTGGCTACACCTTC.

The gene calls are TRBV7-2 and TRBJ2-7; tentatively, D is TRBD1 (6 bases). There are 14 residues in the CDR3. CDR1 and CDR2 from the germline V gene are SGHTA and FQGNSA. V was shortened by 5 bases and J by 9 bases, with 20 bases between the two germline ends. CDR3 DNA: TGTGCCAGCAGCACCAGTACAGGGTCGGGCGGGCAGTACTTC. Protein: CASSTSTGSGGQYF. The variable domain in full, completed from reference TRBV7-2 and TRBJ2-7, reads GAGVSQSPSNKVTEKGKDVELRCDPISGHTALYWYRQSLGQGLEFLIYFQGNSAPDKSGLPSDRFSAERTGGSVSTLTIQRTQQEDSAVYLCASSTSTGSGGQYFGPGTRLTVT.

CDR3 DNA sequence: TGTGCCAGCAGCTCTCAGACCGGGACTAGCGGGAGGGAGACCCAGTACTTC. It specifies CASSSQTGTSGRETQYF. This chain links TRBV5-6 with TRBJ2-5; 15 bases are a match to TRBD2. CDR1 and CDR2 from the germline V gene are SGHDT and YYEEEE. The CDR3 is 17 amino acids. With V trimmed by 3 bases and J by 5 bases, 8 bases remained unmatched. The full variable domain, rest sourced from reference TRBV5-6 and TRBJ2-5, is DAGVTQSPTHLIKTRGQQVTLRCSPKSGHDTVSWYQQALGQGPQFIFQYYEEEERQRGNFPDRFSGHQFPNYSSELNVNALLLGDSALYLCASSSQTGTSGRETQYFGPGTRLLVL.

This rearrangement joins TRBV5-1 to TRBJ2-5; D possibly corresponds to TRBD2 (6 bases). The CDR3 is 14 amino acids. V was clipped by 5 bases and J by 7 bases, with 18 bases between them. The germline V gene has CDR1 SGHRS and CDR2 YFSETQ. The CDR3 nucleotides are TGCGCCAGCAGGACCGGGACTGGACTGGCGACCCAGTACTTC. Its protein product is CASRTGTGLATQYF.

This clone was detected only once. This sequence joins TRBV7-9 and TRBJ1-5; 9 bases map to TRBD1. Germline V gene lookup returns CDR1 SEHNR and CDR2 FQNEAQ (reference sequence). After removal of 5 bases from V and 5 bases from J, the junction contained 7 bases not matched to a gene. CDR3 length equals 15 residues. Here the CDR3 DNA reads TGTGCCAGCAGCCCCGCTGGACAGGGGCATCAGCCCCAGCATTTT. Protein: CASSPAGQGHQPQHF.

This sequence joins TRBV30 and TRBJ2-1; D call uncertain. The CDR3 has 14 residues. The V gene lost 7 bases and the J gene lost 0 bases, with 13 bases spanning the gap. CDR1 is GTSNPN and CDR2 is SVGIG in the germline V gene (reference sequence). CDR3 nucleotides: TGTGCCTACAACCGAAGAGGCTCCTACAATGAGCAGTTCTTC. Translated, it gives CAYNRRGSYNEQFF.

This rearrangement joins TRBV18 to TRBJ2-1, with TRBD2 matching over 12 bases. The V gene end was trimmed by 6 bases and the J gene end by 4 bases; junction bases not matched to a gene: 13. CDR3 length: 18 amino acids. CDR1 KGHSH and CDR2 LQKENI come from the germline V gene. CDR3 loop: CASSLRLAGAQVYNEQFF. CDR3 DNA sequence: TGTGCCAGCTCCCTTAGACTAGCGGGAGCCCAGGTTTACAATGAGCAGTTCTTC.

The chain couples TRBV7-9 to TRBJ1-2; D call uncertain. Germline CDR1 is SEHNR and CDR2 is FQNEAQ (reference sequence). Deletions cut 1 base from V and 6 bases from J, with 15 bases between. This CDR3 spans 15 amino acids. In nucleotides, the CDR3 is TGTGCCAGCAGCTTAGAAGCTAGCGGAGGGAATGGCTACACCTTC. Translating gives CASSLEASGGNGYTF.

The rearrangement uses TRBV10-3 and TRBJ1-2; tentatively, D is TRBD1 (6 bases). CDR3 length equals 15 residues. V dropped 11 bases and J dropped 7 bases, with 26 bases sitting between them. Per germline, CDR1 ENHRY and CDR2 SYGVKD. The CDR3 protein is CAVKGDKAVSGGYTF. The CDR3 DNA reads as TGTGCCGTAAAGGGGGACAAGGCCGTTTCGGGTGGCTACACCTTC.

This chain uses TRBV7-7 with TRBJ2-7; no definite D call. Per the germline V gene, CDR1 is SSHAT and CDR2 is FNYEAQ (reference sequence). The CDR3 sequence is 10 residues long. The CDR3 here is CASSCTPLVV. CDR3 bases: TGTGCCAGCAGCTGTACACCGCTAGTGGTC.